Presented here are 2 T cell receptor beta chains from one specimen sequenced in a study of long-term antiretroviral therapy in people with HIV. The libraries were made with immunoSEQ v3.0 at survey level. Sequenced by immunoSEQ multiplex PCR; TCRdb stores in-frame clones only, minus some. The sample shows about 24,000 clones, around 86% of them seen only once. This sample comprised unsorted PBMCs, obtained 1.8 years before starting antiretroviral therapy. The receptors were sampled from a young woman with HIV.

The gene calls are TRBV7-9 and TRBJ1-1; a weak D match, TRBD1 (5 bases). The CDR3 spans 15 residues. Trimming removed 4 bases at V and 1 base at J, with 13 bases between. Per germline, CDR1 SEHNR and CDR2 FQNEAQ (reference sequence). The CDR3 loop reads CASSSTPGQNTEAFF. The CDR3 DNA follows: TGTGCCAGCAGCTCAACCCCAGGGCAGAACACTGAAGCTTTCTTT.

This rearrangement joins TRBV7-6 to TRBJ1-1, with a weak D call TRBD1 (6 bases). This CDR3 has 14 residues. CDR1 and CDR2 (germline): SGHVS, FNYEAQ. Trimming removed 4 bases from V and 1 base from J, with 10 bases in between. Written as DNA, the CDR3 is TGTGCCAGCAGCTCCCGGGACAAGAACACTGAAGCTTTCTTT. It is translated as CASSSRDKNTEAFF.